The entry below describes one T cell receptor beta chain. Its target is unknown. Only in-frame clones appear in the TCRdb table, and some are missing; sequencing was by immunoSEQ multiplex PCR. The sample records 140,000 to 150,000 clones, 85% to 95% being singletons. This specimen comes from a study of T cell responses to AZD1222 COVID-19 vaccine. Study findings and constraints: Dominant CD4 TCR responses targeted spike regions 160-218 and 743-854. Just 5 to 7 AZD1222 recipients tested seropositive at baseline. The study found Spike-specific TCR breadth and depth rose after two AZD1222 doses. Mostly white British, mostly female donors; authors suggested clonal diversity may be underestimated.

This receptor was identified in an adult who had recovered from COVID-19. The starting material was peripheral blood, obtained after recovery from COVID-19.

CDR3: CASSYPGLAGVQQYF. CDR3 coding DNA: TGTGCCAGCAGTTACCCCGGACTAGCGGGAGTGCAGCAGTACTTC. This chain connects TRBV6-5 to TRBJ2-7, with 13 bases that match TRBD2. Losses at the gene ends were 2 bases for V and 8 bases for J; bases not matched to a gene: 6. Germline CDR1 MNHEY, CDR2 SVGAGI. CDR3 length: 15 residues.